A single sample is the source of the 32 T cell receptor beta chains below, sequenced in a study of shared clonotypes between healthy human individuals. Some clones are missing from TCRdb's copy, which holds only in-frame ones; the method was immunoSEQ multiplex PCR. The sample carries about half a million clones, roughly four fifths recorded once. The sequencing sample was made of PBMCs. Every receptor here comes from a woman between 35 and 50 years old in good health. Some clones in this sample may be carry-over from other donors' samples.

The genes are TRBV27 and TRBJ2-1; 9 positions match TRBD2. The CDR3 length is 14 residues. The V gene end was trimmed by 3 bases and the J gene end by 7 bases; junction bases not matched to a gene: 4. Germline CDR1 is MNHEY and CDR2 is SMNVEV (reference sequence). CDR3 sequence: CASSFSGSVNEQFF. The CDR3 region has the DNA TGTGCCAGCAGTTTTAGCGGGAGCGTAAATGAGCAGTTCTTC.

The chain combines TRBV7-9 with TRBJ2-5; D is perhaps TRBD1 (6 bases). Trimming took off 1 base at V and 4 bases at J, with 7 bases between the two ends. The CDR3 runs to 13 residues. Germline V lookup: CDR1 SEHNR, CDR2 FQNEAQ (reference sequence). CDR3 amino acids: CASSLGGRETQYF. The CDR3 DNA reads TGTGCCAGCAGCTTAGGGGGGCGAGAGACCCAGTACTTC.

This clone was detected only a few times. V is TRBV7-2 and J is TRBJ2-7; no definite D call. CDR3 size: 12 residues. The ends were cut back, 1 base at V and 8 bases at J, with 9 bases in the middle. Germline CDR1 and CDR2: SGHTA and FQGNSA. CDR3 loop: CASSLGRQQQYF. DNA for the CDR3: TGTGCCAGCAGCTTAGGTCGTCAGCAGCAGTACTTC.

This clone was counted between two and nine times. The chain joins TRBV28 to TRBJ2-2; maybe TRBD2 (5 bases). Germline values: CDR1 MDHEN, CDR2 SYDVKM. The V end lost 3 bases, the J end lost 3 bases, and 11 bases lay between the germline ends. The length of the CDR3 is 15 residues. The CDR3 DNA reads TGTGCCAGCAGTTTCCGGGGTCGCTACACCGGGGAGCTGTTTTTT. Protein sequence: CASSFRGRYTGELFF.

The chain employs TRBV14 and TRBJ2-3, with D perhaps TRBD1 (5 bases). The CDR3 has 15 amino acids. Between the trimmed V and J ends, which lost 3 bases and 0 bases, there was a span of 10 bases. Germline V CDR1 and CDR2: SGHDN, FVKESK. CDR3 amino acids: CASSHRQRSTDTQYF. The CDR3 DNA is TGTGCCAGCAGCCACCGACAGAGAAGCACAGATACGCAGTATTTT.

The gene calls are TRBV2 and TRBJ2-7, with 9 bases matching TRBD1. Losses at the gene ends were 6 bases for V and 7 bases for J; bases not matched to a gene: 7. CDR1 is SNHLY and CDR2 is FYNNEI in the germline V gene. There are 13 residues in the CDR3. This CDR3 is CASRARTGDEQYF. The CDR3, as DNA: TGTGCCAGCAGGGCTCGGACAGGGGATGAGCAGTACTTC.

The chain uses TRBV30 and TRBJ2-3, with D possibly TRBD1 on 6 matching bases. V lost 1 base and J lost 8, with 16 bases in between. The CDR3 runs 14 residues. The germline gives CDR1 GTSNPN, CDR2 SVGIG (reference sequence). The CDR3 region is CAWSAINLGGTQYF. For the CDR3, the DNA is TGTGCCTGGAGTGCCATAAACTTAGGGGGTACGCAGTATTTT.

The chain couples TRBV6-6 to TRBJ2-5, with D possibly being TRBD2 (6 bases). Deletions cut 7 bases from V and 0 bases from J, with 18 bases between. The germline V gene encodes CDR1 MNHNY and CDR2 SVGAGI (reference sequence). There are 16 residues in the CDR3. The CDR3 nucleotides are TGTGCCAGCACCTCACGGGGGAAGGGATACCAAGAGACCCAGTACTTC. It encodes CASTSRGKGYQETQYF.

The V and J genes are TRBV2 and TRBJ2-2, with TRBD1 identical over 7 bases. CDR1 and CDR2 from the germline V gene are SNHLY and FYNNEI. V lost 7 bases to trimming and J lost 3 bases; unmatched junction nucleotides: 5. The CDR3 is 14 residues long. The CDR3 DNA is TGTGCCAGCAAATGGACAGGCGACACCGGGGAGCTGTTTTTT. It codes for CASKWTGDTGELFF.

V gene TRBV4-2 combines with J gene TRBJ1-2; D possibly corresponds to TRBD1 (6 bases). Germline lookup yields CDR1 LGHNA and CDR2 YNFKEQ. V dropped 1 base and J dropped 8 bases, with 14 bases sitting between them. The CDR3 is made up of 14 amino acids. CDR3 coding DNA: TGTGCCAGCAGCCAAGTGAGCGGGGGACAAGGCTACACCTTC. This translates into CASSQVSGGQGYTF.

CDR3 residues: CASSPPLREDNEQFF. The CDR3 DNA sequence: TGTGCCAGCAGTCCACCATTGAGAGAGGACAATGAGCAGTTCTTC. The chain employs TRBV27 and TRBJ2-1; D is undetermined. Deletions cut 5 bases from V and 5 bases from J, with 16 bases between. Germline-derived CDR1 and CDR2 are MNHEY and SMNVEV (reference sequence). The CDR3 is 15 residues long.

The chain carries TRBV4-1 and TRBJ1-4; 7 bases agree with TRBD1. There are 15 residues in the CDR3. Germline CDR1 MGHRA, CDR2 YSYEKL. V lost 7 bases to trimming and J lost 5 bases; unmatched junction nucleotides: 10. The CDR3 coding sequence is TGCGCCAGCAACGACAGGGCCACTACAAATGAAAAACTGTTTTTT. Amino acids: CASNDRATTNEKLFF.

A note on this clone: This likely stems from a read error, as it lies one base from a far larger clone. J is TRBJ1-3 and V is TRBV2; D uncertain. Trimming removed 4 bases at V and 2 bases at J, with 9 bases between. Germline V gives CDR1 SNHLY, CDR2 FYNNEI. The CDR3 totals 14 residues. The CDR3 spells CASSVEGPGNTIYF. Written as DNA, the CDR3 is TGTGCCAGCAGTGTCGAAGGGCCTGGAAACACCATATATTTT.

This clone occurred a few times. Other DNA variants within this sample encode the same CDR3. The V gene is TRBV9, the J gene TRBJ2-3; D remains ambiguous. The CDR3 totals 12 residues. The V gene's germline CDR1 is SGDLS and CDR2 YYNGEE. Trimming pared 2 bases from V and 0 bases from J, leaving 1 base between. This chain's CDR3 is CASSVSTDTQYF. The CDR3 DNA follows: TGTGCCAGCAGCGTGAGCACAGATACGCAGTATTTT.

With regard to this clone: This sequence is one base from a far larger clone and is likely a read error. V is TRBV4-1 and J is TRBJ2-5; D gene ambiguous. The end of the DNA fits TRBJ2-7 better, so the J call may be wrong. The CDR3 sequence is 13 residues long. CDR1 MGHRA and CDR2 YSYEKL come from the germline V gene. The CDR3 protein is CASSQVVYYEQYF. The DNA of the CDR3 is TGCGCCAGCAGCCAAGTAGTTTACTACGAGCAGTACTTC.

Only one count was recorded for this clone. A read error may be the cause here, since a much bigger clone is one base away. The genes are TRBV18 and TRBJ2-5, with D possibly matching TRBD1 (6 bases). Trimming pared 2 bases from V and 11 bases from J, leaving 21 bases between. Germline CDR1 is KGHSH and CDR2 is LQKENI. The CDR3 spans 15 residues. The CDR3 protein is CASSPKADSSVDQYF. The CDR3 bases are TGTGCCAGCTCACCAAAGGCGGACAGTAGCGTCGATCAGTACTTC.

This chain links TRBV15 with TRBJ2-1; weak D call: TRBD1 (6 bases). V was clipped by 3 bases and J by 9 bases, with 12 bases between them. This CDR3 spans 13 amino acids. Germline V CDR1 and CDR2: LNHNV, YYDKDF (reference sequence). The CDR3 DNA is TGTGCCACCAGCAGGGTACAGGGAACTGAGCAGTTCTTC. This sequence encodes CATSRVQGTEQFF.

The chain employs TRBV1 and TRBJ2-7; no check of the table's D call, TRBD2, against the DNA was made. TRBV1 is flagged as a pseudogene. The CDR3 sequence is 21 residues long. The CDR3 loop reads CTSSQGSGRATRIMTSYEQYF. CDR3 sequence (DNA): TGCACCAGCAGCCAAGGTAGCGGGAGGGCCACGCGGATAATGACCTCCTACGAGCAGTACTTC.

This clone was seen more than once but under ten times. DNA for the CDR3: TGTGCCAGCAAACTAGGCTACACCTTC. It specifies CASKLGYTF. The chain is built from TRBV21-1 and TRBJ1-2. TRBV21-1 is an annotated pseudogene. The CDR3 totals 9 residues.

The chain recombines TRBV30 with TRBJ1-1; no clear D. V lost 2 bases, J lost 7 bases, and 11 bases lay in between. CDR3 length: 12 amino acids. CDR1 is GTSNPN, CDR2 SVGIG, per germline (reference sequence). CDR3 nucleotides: TGTGCCTGGAGTATGGGGTGGAATGAAGCTTTCTTT. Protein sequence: CAWSMGWNEAFF. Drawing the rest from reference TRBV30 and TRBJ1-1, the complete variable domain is SQTIHQWPATLVQPVGSPLSLECTVEGTSNPNLYWYRQAAGRGLQLLFYSVGIGQISSEVPQNLSASRPQDRQFILSSKKLLLSDSGFYLCAWSMGWNEAFFGQGTRLTVV.

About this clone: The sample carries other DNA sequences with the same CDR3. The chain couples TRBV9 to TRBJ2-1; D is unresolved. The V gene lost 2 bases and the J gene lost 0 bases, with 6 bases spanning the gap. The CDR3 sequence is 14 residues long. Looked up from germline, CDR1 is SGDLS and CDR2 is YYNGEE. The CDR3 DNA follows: TGTGCCAGCAGCGTTGCCAGCTCCTACAATGAGCAGTTCTTC. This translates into CASSVASSYNEQFF.

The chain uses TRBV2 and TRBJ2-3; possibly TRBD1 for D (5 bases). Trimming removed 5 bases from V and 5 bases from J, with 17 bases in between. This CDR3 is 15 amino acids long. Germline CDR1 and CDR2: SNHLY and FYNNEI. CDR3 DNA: TGTGCCAGCAGTTCACAACAGGTCGCGATAGATACGCAGTATTTT. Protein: CASSSQQVAIDTQYF.

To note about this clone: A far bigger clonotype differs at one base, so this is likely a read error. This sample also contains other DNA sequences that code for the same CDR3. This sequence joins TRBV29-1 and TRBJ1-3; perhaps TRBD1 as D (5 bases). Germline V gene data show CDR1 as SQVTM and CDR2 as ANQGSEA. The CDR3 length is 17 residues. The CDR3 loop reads CSVALFDGGTSGNTIYF. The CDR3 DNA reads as TGTAGCGTTGCTCTATTTGACGGCGGGACCTCTGGAAACACCATATATTTT. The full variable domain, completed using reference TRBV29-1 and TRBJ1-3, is SAVISQKPSRDICQRGTSLTIQCQVDSQVTMMFWYRQQPGQSLTLIATANQGSEATYESGFVIDKFPISRPNLTFSTLTVSNMSPEDSSIYLCSVALFDGGTSGNTIYFGEGSWLTVV.

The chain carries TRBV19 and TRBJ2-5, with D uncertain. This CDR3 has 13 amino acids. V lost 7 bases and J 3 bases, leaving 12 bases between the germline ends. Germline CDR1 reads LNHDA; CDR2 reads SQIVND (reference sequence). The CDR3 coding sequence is TGTGCCAGTACCGGGCGGAACAAAGAGACCCAGTACTTC. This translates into CASTGRNKETQYF.

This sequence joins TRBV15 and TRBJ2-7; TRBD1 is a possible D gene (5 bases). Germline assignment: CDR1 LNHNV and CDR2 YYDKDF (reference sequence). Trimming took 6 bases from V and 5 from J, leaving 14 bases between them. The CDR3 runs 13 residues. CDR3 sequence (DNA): TGTGCCACCAGTAAAGGGGATAGGAACGAGCAGTACTTC. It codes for CATSKGDRNEQYF.

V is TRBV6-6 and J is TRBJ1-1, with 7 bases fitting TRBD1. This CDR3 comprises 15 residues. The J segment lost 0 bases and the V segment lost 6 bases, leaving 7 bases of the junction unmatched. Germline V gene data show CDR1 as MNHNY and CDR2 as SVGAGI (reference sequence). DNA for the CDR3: TGTGCCAGCAGAGAGGGACAGAAGCTGAACACTGAAGCTTTCTTT. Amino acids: CASREGQKLNTEAFF.

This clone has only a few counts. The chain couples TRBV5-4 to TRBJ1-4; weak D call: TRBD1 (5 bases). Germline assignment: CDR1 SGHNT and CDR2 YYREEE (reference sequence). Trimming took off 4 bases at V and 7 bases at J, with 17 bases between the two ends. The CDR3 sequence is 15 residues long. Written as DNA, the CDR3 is TGTGCCAGCAGCCGCCCGGGACGGGAAACTGAAAAACTGTTTTTT. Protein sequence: CASSRPGRETEKLFF.

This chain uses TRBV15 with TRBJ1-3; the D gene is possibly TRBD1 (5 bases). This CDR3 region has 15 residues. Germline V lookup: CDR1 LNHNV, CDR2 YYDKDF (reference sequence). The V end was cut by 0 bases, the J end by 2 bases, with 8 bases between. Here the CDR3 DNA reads TGTGCCACCAGCAGAGATCAGGGCCCTGGAAACACCATATATTTT. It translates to CATSRDQGPGNTIYF.

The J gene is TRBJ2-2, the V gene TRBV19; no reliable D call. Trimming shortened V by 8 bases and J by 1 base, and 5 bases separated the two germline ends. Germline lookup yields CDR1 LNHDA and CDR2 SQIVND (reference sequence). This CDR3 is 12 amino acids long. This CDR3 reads CASGWNTGELFF. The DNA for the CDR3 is TGTGCCAGTGGGTGGAACACCGGGGAGCTGTTTTTT.

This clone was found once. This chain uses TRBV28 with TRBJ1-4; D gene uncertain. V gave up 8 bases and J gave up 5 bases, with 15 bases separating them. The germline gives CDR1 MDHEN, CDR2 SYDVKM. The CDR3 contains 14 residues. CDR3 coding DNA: TGTGCCAGCGCTGGGGAAGTATCCAATGAAAAACTGTTTTTT. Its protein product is CASAGEVSNEKLFF.

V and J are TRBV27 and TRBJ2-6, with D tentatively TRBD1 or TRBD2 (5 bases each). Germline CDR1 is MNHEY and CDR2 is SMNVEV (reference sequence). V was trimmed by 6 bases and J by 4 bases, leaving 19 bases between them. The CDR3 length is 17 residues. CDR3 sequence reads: CASRKSWGIRGANVLTF. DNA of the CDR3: TGTGCCAGCAGAAAAAGTTGGGGGATTAGAGGGGCCAACGTCCTGACTTTC.

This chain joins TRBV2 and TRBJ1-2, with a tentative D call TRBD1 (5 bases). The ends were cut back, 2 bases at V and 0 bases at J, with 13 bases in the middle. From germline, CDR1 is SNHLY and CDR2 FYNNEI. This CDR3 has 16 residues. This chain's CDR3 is CASSERDGYPNYGYTF. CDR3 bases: TGTGCCAGCAGTGAAAGGGACGGTTACCCTAACTATGGCTACACCTTC.